The rows below give T cell receptor beta chains drawn from one sample of a study of persistence of HIV-infected CD4 T cells. These receptors have no known antigen. The repertoire was sequenced with immunoSEQ multiplex PCR; TCRdb's copy has only in-frame clones and lacks some. The profile covers approximately 18,000 clones, with around three fifths appearing a single time and roughly 7.7% taken by the ten largest. The sample consisted of CD4+ T cells sorted from PBMCs after roughly 19-hour stimulation, taken from a patient who received antiretroviral therapy. All receptors derive from an adult woman with HIV who was CMV-seropositive. The CDR3 runs from the conserved cysteine through the conserved F or W. Fields, in order: V gene, clone size, CDR3 length, J gene, D gene, CDR3 DNA, CDR3 protein. A D gene is named only where the DNA matches it firmly. Part of the rows lack a size; the others show once, few, many or a class for expanded clones.

>TRBV30|NA|14|TRBJ1-1|NA
TGTGCCTGGAGTCCGGTGGGGTATACGACTGAAGCTTTCTTT
CAWSPVGYTTEAFF
>TRBV19|NA|13|TRBJ1-5|NA
TGTGCCAGTAGCGCAGGGCGGGATCAGCCCCAGCATTTT
CASSAGRDQPQHF
>TRBV12-3/TRBV12-4|NA|13|TRBJ1-2|NA
TGTGCCAGCAGTTTAAGTTCGGGGAACGGCTACACCTTC
CASSLSSGNGYTF
>TRBV15|few|12|TRBJ1-2|NA
TGTGCCACCAGCAGACAGGACTATGGCTACACCTTC
CATSRQDYGYTF
>TRBV18|few|15|TRBJ1-5|TRBD1
TGTGCCAGCTCACCAATACAGGGGAGGGAACAGCCCCAGCATTTT
CASSPIQGREQPQHF
>TRBV11-1|NA|14|TRBJ2-3|NA
TGTGCCAGCAGCCGAGCTAGTAACCGTTTTTCGCAGTATTTT
CASSRASNRFSQYF
>TRBV29-1|NA|13|TRBJ1-2|TRBD1
TGCAGCGTTCCTCGACAGGGCCCCTATGGCTACACCTTC
CSVPRQGPYGYTF
>TRBV21-1|few|14|TRBJ2-5|NA
TGTGCCAGCAGCAAAGTTGTGGAGAAGGAGACCCAGTACTTC
CASSKVVEKETQYF
>TRBV6-5|NA|13|TRBJ1-5|TRBD1
TGTGCCAGCAGCCGGGACAGTCAGGCGCCCCAGCATTTT
CASSRDSQAPQHF
>TRBV18|few|16|TRBJ2-7|NA
TGTGCCAGCTCACCTTCTGGAGGTGGAGTAGCCTACGAGCAGTACTTC
CASSPSGGGVAYEQYF
>TRBV15|once|16|TRBJ2-7|TRBD2
TGTGCCACCAGCAGACTCCCGGGACTATACTCCTACGAGCAGTACTTC
CATSRLPGLYSYEQYF
>TRBV24-1|NA|17|TRBJ2-3|TRBD2
TGTGCCACCAGTGATTTGGGGAGCGGGGGCCCCACAGATACGCAGTATTTT
CATSDLGSGGPTDTQYF
>TRBV6-5|once|14|TRBJ2-7|NA
TGTGCCAGCAGTATCCGGGAAGGGAACTACGAGCAGTACTTC
CASSIREGNYEQYF
>TRBV9|NA|13|TRBJ1-5|NA
TGTGCCAGCAGCGTAGTGGAGGATCAGCCCCAGCATTTT
CASSVVEDQPQHF
>TRBV2|NA|18|TRBJ2-6|NA
TGTGCCAGCAGTATTGAACTGTCGGGATTCTCTGGGGCCAACGTCCTGACTTTC
CASSIELSGFSGANVLTF
>TRBV18|NA|14|TRBJ2-5|NA
TGTGCCAGCTCAATGGACGGATACCAAGAGACCCAGTACTTC
CASSMDGYQETQYF
>TRBV19|NA|15|TRBJ1-3|TRBD1
TGTGCCAGTCAAGTGGACAGGGTCTCTGGAAACACCATATATTTT
CASQVDRVSGNTIYF
>TRBV5-1|NA|13|TRBJ1-2|TRBD1
TGCGCCAGCAGCTTGACAGGGGTTAGTGGCTACACCTTC
CASSLTGVSGYTF
>TRBV11-1|NA|14|TRBJ1-1|NA
TGTGCCAGCAGCTTAGAAGGCAGCAACACTGAAGCTTTCTTT
CASSLEGSNTEAFF
>TRBV5-1|NA|12|TRBJ2-3|NA
TGCGCCAGCAGCTTCCTAGGGGATACGCAGTATTTT
CASSFLGDTQYF
>TRBV2|few|13|TRBJ1-2|NA
TGTGCCAGCAGTGAAAATGTCAACTATGGCTACACCTTC
CASSENVNYGYTF
>TRBV20-1|NA|11|TRBJ1-1|NA
TGCAGTGCCGCACGAAACACTGAAGCTTTCTTT
CSAARNTEAFF
>TRBV29-1|NA|13|TRBJ2-1|NA
TGCAGCGCTGTCGGGGGCTCCTACAATGAGCAGTTCTTC
CSAVGGSYNEQFF